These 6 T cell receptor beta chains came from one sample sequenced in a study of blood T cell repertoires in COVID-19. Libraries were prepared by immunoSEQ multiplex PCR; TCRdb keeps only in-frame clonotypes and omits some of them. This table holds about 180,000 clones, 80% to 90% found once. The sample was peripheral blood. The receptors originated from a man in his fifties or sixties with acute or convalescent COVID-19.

CDR3 sequence: CASSRYRDEAFF. The CDR3 bases are TGTGCCAGCAGCCGATACAGAGATGAAGCTTTCTTT. This chain links TRBV7-8 with TRBJ1-1; D is unresolved. Germline-derived CDR1 and CDR2 are SGHVS and FQNEAQ. CDR3 length: 12 residues. The ends were cut back, 5 bases at V and 7 bases at J, with 11 bases in the middle.

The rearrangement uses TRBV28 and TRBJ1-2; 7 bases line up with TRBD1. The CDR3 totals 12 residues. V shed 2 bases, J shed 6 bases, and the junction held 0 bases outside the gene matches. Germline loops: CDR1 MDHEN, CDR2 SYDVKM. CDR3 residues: CASSLTGDGYTF. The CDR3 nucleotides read TGTGCCAGCAGTTTAACAGGGGATGGCTACACCTTC.

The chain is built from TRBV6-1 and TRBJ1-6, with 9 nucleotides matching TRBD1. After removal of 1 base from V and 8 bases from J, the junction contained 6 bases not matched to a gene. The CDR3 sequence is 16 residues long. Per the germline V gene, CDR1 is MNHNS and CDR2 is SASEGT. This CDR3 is CASSEVGTGRYSPLHF. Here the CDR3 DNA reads TGTGCCAGCAGTGAAGTTGGGACAGGGAGGTATTCACCCCTCCACTTT.

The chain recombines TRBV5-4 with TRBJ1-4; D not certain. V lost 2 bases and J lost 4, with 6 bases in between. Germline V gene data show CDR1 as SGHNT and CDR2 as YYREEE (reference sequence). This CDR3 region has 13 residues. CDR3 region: CASSFRNNEKLFF. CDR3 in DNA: TGTGCCAGCAGCTTCCGTAATAATGAAAAACTGTTTTTT.

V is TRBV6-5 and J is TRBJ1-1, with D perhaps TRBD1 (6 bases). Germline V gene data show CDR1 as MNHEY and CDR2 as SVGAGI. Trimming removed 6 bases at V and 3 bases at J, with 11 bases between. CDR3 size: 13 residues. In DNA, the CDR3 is TGTGCCAGCAGCCGGGGGGCGGACACTGAAGCTTTCTTT. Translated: CASSRGADTEAFF.

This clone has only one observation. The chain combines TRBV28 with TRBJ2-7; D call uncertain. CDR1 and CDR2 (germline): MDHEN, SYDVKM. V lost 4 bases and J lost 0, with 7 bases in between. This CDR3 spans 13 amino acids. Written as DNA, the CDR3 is TGTGCCAGCAGTTCGCCAGTCTCCTACGAGCAGTACTTC. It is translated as CASSSPVSYEQYF. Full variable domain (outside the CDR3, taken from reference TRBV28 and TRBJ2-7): DVKVTQSSRYLVKRTGEKVFLECVQDMDHENMFWYRQDPGLGLRLIYFSYDVKMKEKGDIPEGYSVSREKKERFSLILESASTNQTSMYLCASSSPVSYEQYFGPGTRLTVT.